This T cell receptor beta chain emerged from a study of blood T cell repertoires in COVID-19. The data were produced by immunoSEQ multiplex PCR, yet TCRdb's version contains in-frame clones alone and is incomplete. The top ten hold approximately 7.9% of the sample, which has 240,000 or so clones, roughly 87% seen once. The sequenced sample consisted of peripheral blood. This receptor was taken from a man aged 55 to 70 who had recovered from COVID-19.

The CDR3: CATLVQGATEAFF. The DNA of the CDR3 is TGTGCCACCCTGGTTCAAGGGGCGACTGAAGCTTTCTTT. V and J are TRBV6-5 and TRBJ1-1; tentatively, D is TRBD1 (5 bases). CDR3 length: 13 amino acids. Per the germline V gene, CDR1 is MNHEY and CDR2 is SVGAGI. Trimming removed 10 bases from V and 5 bases from J, with 17 bases in between.